The TCR beta chain under discussion was sequenced for a study of T cells after yellow fever vaccination. This clonotype showed up just a few times. Each CDR3 protein gets one entry after TCRdb re-called the 5' RACE reads with MiXCR. The sample has 350,000 or so distinct CDR3 sequences; about 8.3% are singletons. This CDR3 spans 14 amino acids. Deletions cut 0 bases from V and 3 bases from J, with 9 bases between. Germline CDR1 reads SQVTM; CDR2 reads ANQGSEA. Sample: PBMCs, taken approximately 40 days after the first yellow fever vaccination. This chain uses TRBV29-1 with TRBJ1-3; D not resolved. The TCR sequence derives from a man aged 18 to 30 who received the YFV17D yellow fever vaccine. CDR3 residues: CSVEETGIGNTIYF. The CDR3, as DNA: TGCAGCGTTGAAGAGACCGGAATTGGAAACACCATATATTTT.